The rows below give T cell receptor beta chains drawn from one sample of a study of metastatic and nonmetastatic thyroid tumors. Using MiXCR, TCRdb re-called clones from the PCR reads. This table holds 85,000 to 95,000 clones, about 16% found once. What was sequenced was blood. The receptors derive from a female donor with papillary thyroid cancer or a benign thyroid nodule (not recorded which). Some clones in this sample may be carry-over from other donors' samples. Both conserved end residues are part of each CDR3. Fields, in order: J gene, clone size, D gene, V gene, CDR3 protein, CDR3 DNA. A D gene is named only where the DNA matches it firmly. Size is stated for part of the rows, as once, few or many counts, or as a class when the clone is expanded.

j_call: TRBJ1-2; clone_size: few; d_call: .; v_call: TRBV27; cdr3_aa: CAIILSGNYGYTF; cdr3_nt: TGTGCCATCATTTTATCAGGAAACTATGGCTACACCTTC
j_call: TRBJ1-4; clone_size: many; d_call: .; v_call: TRBV5-1; cdr3_aa: CASSLSRVGDEKLFF; cdr3_nt: TGCGCCAGCAGCTTATCAAGGGTAGGGGATGAAAAACTGTTTTTT
j_call: TRBJ1-5; clone_size: .; d_call: .; v_call: TRBV20-1; cdr3_aa: CSARDPQGFNQPQHF; cdr3_nt: TGCAGTGCTAGAGATCCCCAGGGTTTCAATCAGCCCCAGCATTTT
j_call: TRBJ1-4; clone_size: many; d_call: .; v_call: TRBV5-1; cdr3_aa: CASSWRTADNEKLFF; cdr3_nt: TGCGCCAGCAGCTGGAGGACAGCCGATAATGAAAAACTGTTTTTT
j_call: TRBJ2-6; clone_size: .; d_call: .; v_call: TRBV4-2; cdr3_aa: CANSQEGTSGANVLTF; cdr3_nt: TGTGCCAACAGCCAAGAGGGAACCTCTGGGGCCAACGTCCTGACTTTC
j_call: TRBJ2-7; clone_size: .; d_call: .; v_call: TRBV2; cdr3_aa: CASSVPPGVPEQYF; cdr3_nt: TGTGCCAGCAGTGTCCCGCCAGGGGTCCCCGAGCAGTACTTC
j_call: TRBJ2-7; clone_size: many; d_call: TRBD2; v_call: TRBV11-2; cdr3_aa: CASSFQSGVPSYEQYF; cdr3_nt: TGTGCCAGCAGCTTTCAGAGCGGGGTGCCGTCCTACGAGCAGTACTTC
j_call: TRBJ1-1; clone_size: many; d_call: .; v_call: TRBV19; cdr3_aa: CASSIGQLNTEAFF; cdr3_nt: TGTGCCAGTAGTATAGGCCAGCTTAACACTGAAGCTTTCTTT
j_call: TRBJ1-6; clone_size: many; d_call: .; v_call: TRBV6-5; cdr3_aa: CASSYSFRGYNSPLHF; cdr3_nt: TGTGCCAGCAGTTACTCGTTCAGGGGCTATAATTCACCCCTCCACTTT
j_call: TRBJ2-3; clone_size: .; d_call: TRBD2; v_call: TRBV20-1; cdr3_aa: CSGPGTSGTDTKYF; cdr3_nt: TGCAGTGGCCCCGGGACTAGCGGGACAGATACGAAGTATTTT
j_call: TRBJ2-2; clone_size: .; d_call: .; v_call: TRBV7-2; cdr3_aa: CASSSITVTGELFF; cdr3_nt: TGTGCCAGCAGCTCGATAACAGTGACCGGGGAGCTGTTTTTT
j_call: TRBJ2-3; clone_size: .; d_call: TRBD2; v_call: TRBV20-1; cdr3_aa: CSARGLRPSGGAADTQYF; cdr3_nt: TGCAGTGCTAGAGGCCTCCGTCCTAGCGGGGGGGCGGCAGATACGCAGTATTTT
j_call: TRBJ2-2; clone_size: many; d_call: .; v_call: TRBV6-1; cdr3_aa: CASSNAAGDTGELFF; cdr3_nt: TGTGCCAGCAGCAACGCGGCAGGGGACACCGGGGAGCTGTTTTTT
j_call: TRBJ2-7; clone_size: .; d_call: .; v_call: TRBV2; cdr3_aa: CASMVLAYEQYF; cdr3_nt: TGTGCCAGCATGGTGCTAGCGTACGAGCAGTACTTC
j_call: TRBJ2-7; clone_size: many; d_call: .; v_call: TRBV28; cdr3_aa: CASEGSGPSSYEQYF; cdr3_nt: TGTGCCAGCGAAGGTAGTGGGCCGTCGTCCTACGAGCAGTACTTC
j_call: TRBJ2-5; clone_size: many; d_call: .; v_call: TRBV5-1; cdr3_aa: CASSLAGIKQETQYF; cdr3_nt: TGCGCCAGCAGCTTGGCCGGAATAAAGCAAGAGACCCAGTACTTC
j_call: TRBJ2-1; clone_size: many; d_call: TRBD1; v_call: TRBV27; cdr3_aa: CASIGTGYNEQFF; cdr3_nt: TGTGCCAGCATAGGGACAGGGTACAATGAGCAGTTCTTC
j_call: TRBJ1-2; clone_size: many; d_call: .; v_call: TRBV20-1; cdr3_aa: CSAGARRGSYGYTF; cdr3_nt: TGCAGTGCAGGGGCTAGAAGGGGGAGCTATGGCTACACCTTC
j_call: TRBJ1-2; clone_size: few; d_call: .; v_call: TRBV27; cdr3_aa: CASSVEPNYGYTF; cdr3_nt: TGTGCCAGCAGTGTGGAACCGAACTATGGCTACACCTTC
j_call: TRBJ1-2; clone_size: many; d_call: .; v_call: TRBV29-1; cdr3_aa: CSVLSDYGYTF; cdr3_nt: TGCAGCGTTTTATCGGACTATGGCTACACCTTC
j_call: TRBJ2-3; clone_size: many; d_call: TRBD2; v_call: TRBV6-1; cdr3_aa: CASSGSGGTDTQYF; cdr3_nt: TGTGCCAGCAGCGGTAGCGGGGGCACAGATACGCAGTATTTT
j_call: TRBJ1-4; clone_size: few; d_call: .; v_call: TRBV28; cdr3_aa: CASSLVGVQVAYEKLFF; cdr3_nt: TGTGCCAGCAGTTTGGTAGGAGTGCAGGTTGCATATGAAAAACTGTTTTTT
j_call: TRBJ2-1; clone_size: many; d_call: .; v_call: TRBV3-1; cdr3_aa: CASSQDDGQLNEQFF; cdr3_nt: TGTGCCAGCAGCCAAGATGACGGACAGCTTAATGAGCAGTTCTTC
j_call: TRBJ1-4; clone_size: many; d_call: .; v_call: TRBV25-1; cdr3_aa: CASSELYRVGSEKLFF; cdr3_nt: TGTGCCAGCAGTGAACTATACAGGGTTGGCAGTGAAAAACTGTTTTTT
j_call: TRBJ1-3; clone_size: many; d_call: .; v_call: TRBV25-1; cdr3_aa: CASRDHQNTIYF; cdr3_nt: TGTGCCAGCAGGGACCACCAAAACACCATATATTTT
j_call: TRBJ1-2; clone_size: many; d_call: TRBD1; v_call: TRBV29-1; cdr3_aa: CSVGGGEGYTF; cdr3_nt: TGCAGCGTTGGAGGGGGCGAGGGCTACACCTTC
j_call: TRBJ1-2; clone_size: many; d_call: TRBD1; v_call: TRBV28; cdr3_aa: CASSFAGQGVGYTF; cdr3_nt: TGTGCCAGCAGTTTCGCGGGACAGGGCGTTGGCTACACCTTC
j_call: TRBJ2-1; clone_size: many; d_call: .; v_call: TRBV9; cdr3_aa: CASSPGGSSYNEQFF; cdr3_nt: TGTGCCAGCAGCCCTGGGGGGAGCTCCTACAATGAGCAGTTCTTC
j_call: TRBJ1-2; clone_size: .; d_call: .; v_call: TRBV5-6; cdr3_aa: CASSLALRESLGGHTF; cdr3_nt: TGTGCCAGCAGCTTGGCCCTGCGGGAGTCGCTTGGGGGCCACACCTTC
j_call: TRBJ1-1; clone_size: .; d_call: .; v_call: TRBV11-2; cdr3_aa: CASSPRGAMGGMNTEAFF; cdr3_nt: TGTGCCAGCAGCCCTCGAGGGGCGATGGGGGGAATGAACACTGAAGCTTTCTTT
j_call: TRBJ1-1; clone_size: once; d_call: TRBD1; v_call: TRBV7-8; cdr3_aa: CASSSGQGRYTEAFF; cdr3_nt: TGTGCCAGCAGCTCAGGACAGGGGAGATACACTGAAGCTTTCTTT
j_call: TRBJ2-1; clone_size: .; d_call: .; v_call: TRBV11-2; cdr3_aa: CASSLLGQVGGNEQFF; cdr3_nt: TGTGCCAGCAGCTTACTTGGACAGGTGGGGGGCAATGAGCAGTTCTTC
j_call: TRBJ1-1; clone_size: many; d_call: TRBD1; v_call: TRBV5-1; cdr3_aa: CASSSTGVNTEAFF; cdr3_nt: TGCGCCAGCAGCTCGACAGGGGTGAACACTGAAGCTTTCTTT
j_call: TRBJ2-4; clone_size: many; d_call: .; v_call: TRBV28; cdr3_aa: CASSFPGVAKNIQYF; cdr3_nt: TGTGCCAGCAGTTTCCCCGGGGTAGCCAAAAACATTCAGTACTTC
j_call: TRBJ1-2; clone_size: many; d_call: .; v_call: TRBV4-1; cdr3_aa: CASSQVLVRTAAYGYTF; cdr3_nt: TGCGCCAGCAGCCAAGTACTCGTTAGGACAGCGGCTTATGGCTACACCTTC
j_call: TRBJ1-2; clone_size: .; d_call: .; v_call: TRBV28; cdr3_aa: CASDTARYGYTF; cdr3_nt: TGTGCCAGTGATACAGCGCGATATGGCTACACCTTC
j_call: TRBJ2-1; clone_size: many; d_call: .; v_call: TRBV5-1; cdr3_aa: CASSVTGFRNEQFF; cdr3_nt: TGCGCCAGCAGTGTCACAGGTTTCCGAAATGAGCAGTTCTTC
j_call: TRBJ2-5; clone_size: .; d_call: .; v_call: TRBV4-1; cdr3_aa: CASSLALRETQYF; cdr3_nt: TGCGCCAGCAGCCTGGCCCTTCGAGAGACCCAGTACTTC
j_call: TRBJ2-7; clone_size: many; d_call: .; v_call: TRBV4-2; cdr3_aa: CASSPGGEQYF; cdr3_nt: TGTGCCAGCAGCCCCGGGGGCGAGCAGTACTTC
j_call: TRBJ2-3; clone_size: many; d_call: .; v_call: TRBV5-1; cdr3_aa: CASSFYPAATDTQYF; cdr3_nt: TGCGCCAGCAGCTTTTATCCGGCGGCGACAGATACGCAGTATTTT
j_call: TRBJ1-3; clone_size: many; d_call: .; v_call: TRBV3-1; cdr3_aa: CASSQDLGAGNTIYF; cdr3_nt: TGTGCCAGCAGCCAAGACTTGGGAGCTGGTAACACCATATATTTT